These T cell receptor beta chains were read from a single sample in a study of regulatory T cells in long-lasting Graves disease. TCRdb reprocessed the multiplex PCR reads via MiXCR and lists one record per CDR3 protein. The top ten clones hold approximately 20% of a sample with 350,000 to 450,000 distinct CDR3 sequences, about 11% of them seen once. The same data also went into a second study, on T cells in Graves' hyperthyroidism and ophthalmopathy.

Sequenced here: peripheral blood mononuclear cells (PBMCs), sampled at new diagnosis, from a patient treated with antithyroid drugs. These receptors were taken from a woman aged 18 to 35 with Graves disease. Each CDR3 is given without its conserved first and last residue. Fields, in order: D gene, CDR3 length, V gene, CDR3 protein. The D gene is left open where the match is weak.

. | 12 | TRBV28 | ASRRGFGNQPQH
. | 11 | TRBV30 | AWSVEGDQPQH
. | 15 | TRBV20-1 | SAEGQRVLNSNQPQH
. | 15 | TRBV6-2/TRBV6-3 | ASTPRGGDTQPNEQY
TRBD1 | 12 | TRBV7-3 | ASSSTRTGGGYT
TRBD2 | 14 | TRBV29-1 | SAVALLAGGHNEQF
. | 12 | TRBV9 | ASSVARSHNEQF
. | 12 | TRBV6-2/TRBV6-3 | ASNSLAGRQPQH
TRBD1 | 14 | TRBV7-9 | ASSDRGRTGGNEQF
. | 12 | TRBV7-8 | ASSSSRAGYGYT
. | 13 | TRBV10-3 | AISESVNRDYGYT
TRBD1 | 13 | TRBV20-1 | SARDGGTVTGELF
. | 13 | TRBV20-1 | SASDSTSPNYGYT
TRBD1 | 13 | TRBV10-3 | ASTPGTGVFSEAF
. | 11 | TRBV7-2 | ASSFTPIEGYT
. | 11 | TRBV3-1 | ASSQPNFGTQY
TRBD1 | 11 | TRBV15 | ATSGTASYEQY
TRBD1 | 13 | TRBV20-1 | SARDWTGGHSPLH
. | 12 | TRBV20-1 | SAPLLSAGNEQF
. | 13 | TRBV15 | ATSRDRAGNTEAF
. | 13 | TRBV9 | ASSVVGLVGNEQF
TRBD2 | 14 | TRBV24-1 | ATSDPSGIDSHEQY
TRBD2 | 15 | TRBV6-2/TRBV6-3 | ASSSLAGGLAGYEQY
. | 10 | TRBV6-1 | ASSPGWTEAF
TRBD2 | 12 | TRBV6-2/TRBV6-3 | ASTGLARPYTQY
. | 13 | TRBV20-1 | SAPEVEGWLETQY
. | 15 | TRBV2 | ASKRADSYSYNSPLH
. | 14 | TRBV15 | ATSRAIHRDIGEQF
. | 10 | TRBV20-1 | SARGSYNEQF
. | 12 | TRBV20-1 | SASGDGSSYEQY
. | 13 | TRBV13 | ASSPTRGPNQPQH
TRBD1 | 17 | TRBV15 | ATSRGQGRFDWGNQPQH